The next 7 T cell receptor beta chains were all read from a single sample in a study of T cell changes during pregnancy in multiple sclerosis. Clones were sequenced by immunoSEQ multiplex PCR, and TCRdb holds only the in-frame ones, with some missing. Of around 92,000 clones listed, approximately 94% are singletons. Sequencing was performed on peripheral blood, taken in the third trimester of pregnancy. These receptors originate from a female donor with multiple sclerosis, enrolled in a pregnancy study.

This chain uses TRBV6-1 with TRBJ2-5; tentative D call: TRBD1 (5 bases). Germline V gene sequence: CDR1 MNHNS, CDR2 SASEGT. V gave up 6 bases and J gave up 4 bases, with 9 bases separating them. The CDR3 runs to 12 residues. DNA of the CDR3: TGTGCCAGCAGGACAGCCCGAGAGACCCAGTACTTC. Protein sequence: CASRTARETQYF.

This rearrangement joins TRBV28 to TRBJ2-7; D ambiguous. Per the germline V gene, CDR1 is MDHEN and CDR2 is SYDVKM. The CDR3 covers 15 residues. V was trimmed by 3 bases and J by 2 bases, leaving 14 bases between them. Here the CDR3 DNA reads TGTGCCAGCAGTTTTTACAGAAGATTAACCTACGAGCAGTACTTC. It is translated as CASSFYRRLTYEQYF.

The CDR3, as DNA: TGTGCCAGCAGTTCAGGGTCCCGCCTTAATACCGATACGCAGTATTTT. Translation: CASSSGSRLNTDTQYF. The chain links TRBV6-5 to TRBJ2-3, with D tentatively TRBD1 (5 bases). The CDR3 is 16 amino acids. The V and J ends lost 4 bases and 6 bases respectively, with 20 bases between them. Germline-derived CDR1 and CDR2 are MNHEY and SVGAGI.

This chain connects TRBV7-8 to TRBJ2-3; D unresolved. V lost 5 bases and J 0 bases, leaving 18 bases between the germline ends. The CDR3 contains 17 residues. CDR1 is SGHVS and CDR2 is FQNEAQ in the germline V gene. The CDR3 nucleotides are TGTGCCAGCAGCCGAAATCACGTAACTTCAAGCACAGATACGCAGTATTTT. This encodes CASSRNHVTSSTDTQYF.

The V call is TRBV2, the J call TRBJ1-4; 7 positions match TRBD1. J was trimmed by 4 bases and V by 6 bases; bases with no gene match: 5. The CDR3 totals 14 residues. CDR1 is SNHLY and CDR2 is FYNNEI in the germline V gene. The CDR3 loop is CASRPGQLNEKLFF. The DNA of the CDR3 is TGTGCCAGCAGGCCGGGACAGCTTAATGAAAAACTGTTTTTT.

This clone was recorded once. This chain connects TRBV28 to TRBJ2-7, with 7 bases matching TRBD1. Germline values: CDR1 MDHEN, CDR2 SYDVKM. V shed 5 bases and J 2 bases; nucleotides not matched to a gene: 9. CDR3 length equals 15 residues. CDR3 sequence: CASSATGAITYEQYF. CDR3 DNA: TGTGCCAGCAGTGCCACAGGGGCGATAACCTACGAGCAGTACTTC.

The V gene is TRBV6-5, the J gene TRBJ2-1, with TRBD1 as a possible D gene (7 bases). The CDR3 is 14 residues long. The germline gives CDR1 MNHEY, CDR2 SVGAGI. V lost 1 base and J 10 bases, leaving 14 bases between the germline ends. The CDR3 loop is CASSYYKGAGEQFF. The CDR3 nucleotides read TGTGCCAGCAGTTACTATAAGGGGGCGGGGGAGCAGTTCTTC.